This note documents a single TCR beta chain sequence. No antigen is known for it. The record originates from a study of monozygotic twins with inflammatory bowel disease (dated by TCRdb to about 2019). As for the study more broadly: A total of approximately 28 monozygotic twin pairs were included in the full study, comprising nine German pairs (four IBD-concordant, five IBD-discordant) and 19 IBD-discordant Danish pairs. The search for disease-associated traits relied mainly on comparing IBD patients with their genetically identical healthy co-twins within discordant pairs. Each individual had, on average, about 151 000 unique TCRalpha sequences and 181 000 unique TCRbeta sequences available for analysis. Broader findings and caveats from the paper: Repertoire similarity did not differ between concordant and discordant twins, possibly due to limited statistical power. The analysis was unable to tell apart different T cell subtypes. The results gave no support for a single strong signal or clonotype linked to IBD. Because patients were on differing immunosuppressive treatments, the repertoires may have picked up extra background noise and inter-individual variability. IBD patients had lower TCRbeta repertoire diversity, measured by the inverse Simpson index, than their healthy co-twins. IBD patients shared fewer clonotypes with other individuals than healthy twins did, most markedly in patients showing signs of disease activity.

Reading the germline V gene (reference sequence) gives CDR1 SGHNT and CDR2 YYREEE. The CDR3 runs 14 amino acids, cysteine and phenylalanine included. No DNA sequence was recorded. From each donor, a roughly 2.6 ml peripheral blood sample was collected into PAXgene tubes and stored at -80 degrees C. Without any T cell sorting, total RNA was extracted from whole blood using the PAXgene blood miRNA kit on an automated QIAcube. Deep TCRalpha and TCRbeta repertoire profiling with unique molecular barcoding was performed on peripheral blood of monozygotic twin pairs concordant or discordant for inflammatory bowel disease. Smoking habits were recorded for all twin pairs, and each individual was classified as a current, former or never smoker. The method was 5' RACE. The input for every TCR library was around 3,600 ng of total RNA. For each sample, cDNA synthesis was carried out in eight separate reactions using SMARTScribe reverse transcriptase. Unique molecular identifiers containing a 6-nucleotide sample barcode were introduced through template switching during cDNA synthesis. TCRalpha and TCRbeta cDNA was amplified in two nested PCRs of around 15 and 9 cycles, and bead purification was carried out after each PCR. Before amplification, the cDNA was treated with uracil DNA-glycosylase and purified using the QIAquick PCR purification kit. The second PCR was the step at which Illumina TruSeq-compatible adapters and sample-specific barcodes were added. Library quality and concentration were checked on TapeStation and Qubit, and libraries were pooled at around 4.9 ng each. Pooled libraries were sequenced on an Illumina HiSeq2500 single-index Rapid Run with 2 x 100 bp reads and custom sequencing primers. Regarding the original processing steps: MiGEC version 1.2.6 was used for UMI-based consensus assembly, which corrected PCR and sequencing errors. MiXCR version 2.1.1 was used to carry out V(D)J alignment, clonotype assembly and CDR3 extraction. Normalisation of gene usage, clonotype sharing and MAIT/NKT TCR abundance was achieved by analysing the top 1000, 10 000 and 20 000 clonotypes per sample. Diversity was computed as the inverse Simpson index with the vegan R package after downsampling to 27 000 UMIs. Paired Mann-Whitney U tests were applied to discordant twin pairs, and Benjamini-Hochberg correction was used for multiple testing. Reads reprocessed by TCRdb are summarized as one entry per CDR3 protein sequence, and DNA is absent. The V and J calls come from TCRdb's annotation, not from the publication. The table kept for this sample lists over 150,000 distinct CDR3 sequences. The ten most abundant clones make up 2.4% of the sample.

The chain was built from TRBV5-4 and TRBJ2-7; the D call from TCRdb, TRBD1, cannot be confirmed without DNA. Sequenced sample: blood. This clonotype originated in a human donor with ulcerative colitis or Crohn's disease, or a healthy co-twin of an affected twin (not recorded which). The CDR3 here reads CASSRKTATYEQYF.